A single sample gave rise to the 13 T cell receptor gamma chains below, sequenced in a study of gamma-delta chains in newborns, infants, children (dated by TCRdb to the late 2010s). Instrument on record: Illumina MiSeq. The public reads were reprocessed by TCRdb using CATT, and rows of matching DNA were later combined. Within this sample are 660 or so gamma-chain clones, with less than 6.5% of them counted one time only. Jointly, the top ten make up 20% to 25% of the sample. The sample was blood. These receptor sequences come from a child who was a newborn, infant or young child, either healthy, febrile or measles-vaccinated (not recorded which).

This clone is categorized as medium-sized. The CDR3 reads CATWDGLGSYYKKLF. CDR3 DNA sequence: TGTGCCACCTGGGACGGGCTGGGTTCGTATTATAAGAAACTCTTT. The rearrangement links TRGV2 to TRGJ1 or TRGJ2. Per germline, CDR1 EGSNGY and CDR2 YDSYNSKV. The CDR3 is made up of 15 amino acids. With 0 bases clipped from V and 4 bases from J, the junction kept 9 bases outside the gene matches.

By its share, this clone is large. The V gene is TRGV3, the J gene TRGJ1 or TRGJ2. V lost 6 bases to trimming and J lost 1 base; unmatched junction nucleotides: 0. The CDR3 is made up of 11 amino acids. The germline V gene encodes CDR1 VTNTFY and CDR2 YDVSTARD (reference sequence). CDR3 protein: CATWNYYKKLF. Here the CDR3 DNA reads TGTGCCACCTGGAATTATTATAAGAAACTCTTT.

Remarks on this clone: A much larger clonotype is one base distant, so this may be a read error. This sequence joins TRGV8 and TRGJ1 or TRGJ2. The V segment lost 1 base and the J segment 8 bases; nucleotides outside the gene matches: 5. CDR1 is VENAVY, CDR2 YDSYNSRV, per germline. The CDR3 is 12 residues long. This chain's CDR3 is CATWDSGHKKLF. CDR3 DNA: TGTGCCACCTGGGATAGCGGTCATAAGAAACTCTTT.

This clone has just a few counts. A much larger clonotype is one base distant, so this may be a read error. This chain links TRGV2 with TRGJ1 or TRGJ2. The germline gives CDR1 EGSNGY, CDR2 YDSYNSKV. The junction had 8 bases not matched to a gene; V was cut back by 2 bases and J by 7 bases. There are 13 residues in the CDR3. This CDR3 is CATWDESGYKKLF. CDR3 bases: TGTGCCACCTGGGACGAGAGTGGATATAAGAAACTCTTT.

This clone qualifies as large. Other nucleotide sequences in the sample specify the same CDR3. The CDR3 sequence is CATWDKKLF. The CDR3 DNA sequence: TGTGCCACCTGGGATAAGAAACTCTTT. The chain carries TRGV8 and TRGJ1 or TRGJ2. Germline assignment: CDR1 VENAVY and CDR2 YDSYNSRV. The CDR3 covers 9 residues. Trimming took 2 bases from V and 11 from J; bases not matched to a gene: 0.

This clone was found a few times. A much larger clone sits a single nucleotide away, making a read error possible. This chain joins TRGV9 and TRGJ1 or TRGJ2. The CDR3 covers 11 residues. CDR1 GITISATS and CDR2 ISYDGTV come from the germline V gene (reference sequence). As DNA, the CDR3 is TGTGCCTCGTGGGAGTATTATAAGAAACTCTTT. Protein: CASWEYYKKLF.

This clone was detected a few times. Just one base apart from a much larger clone, this may be a read error. The V and J genes are TRGV4 and TRGJ1 or TRGJ2. Germline CDR1 EGSTGY, CDR2 YDSYTSSV. The CDR3 extends over 15 amino acids. Written as DNA, the CDR3 is TGTGCCACCTGGGACCCAGGTCGGAATTATCATAAGAAACTCTTT. It codes for CATWDPGRNYHKKLF.

This clone was recorded a few times. Given a far larger clone just one base away, this is likely a sequencing read error. The chain employs TRGV9 and TRGJ1 or TRGJ2. Germline CDR1 is GITISATS and CDR2 is ISYDGTV (reference sequence). With 6 bases clipped from V and 2 bases from J, the junction kept 4 bases outside the gene matches. The CDR3 has 12 amino acids. The CDR3 loop is CALWKDYYKKLF. In DNA, the CDR3 is TGTGCCTTGTGGAAGGATTATTATAAGAAACTCTTT.

Within the sample, this clone is large (0.1 to 1%). This chain's CDR3 is CATWTTGWFKIF. In nucleotides, the CDR3 is TGTGCCACCTGGACCACTGGTTGGTTCAAGATATTT. The V call is TRGV4, the J call TRGJP1. Germline V gene lookup returns CDR1 EGSTGY and CDR2 YDSYTSSV. The CDR3 sequence is 12 residues long. With V trimmed by 6 bases and J by 2 bases, 0 bases remained unmatched.

A remark on this clone: A read error is possible here, since a much larger clone lies one base away. DNA of the CDR3: TGTGCCTCGTGGGAGGTGTCGGGCACTGGTTGGTTCAAGATATTT. Its protein is CASWEVSGTGWFKIF. The J gene is TRGJP1, the V gene TRGV9. This CDR3 comprises 15 residues. Germline CDR1 GITISATS, CDR2 ISYDGTV (reference sequence).

This clone rates as large (0.1 to 1%). V gene TRGV9 combines with J gene TRGJ1 or TRGJ2. The V gene end was trimmed by 0 bases and the J gene end by 4 bases; junction bases not matched to a gene: 3. This CDR3 is built from 13 residues. Germline CDR1 GITISATS, CDR2 ISYDGTV (reference sequence). DNA for the CDR3: TGTGCCTTGTGGGAGGTGCAATATTATAAGAAACTCTTT. Protein: CALWEVQYYKKLF.

This clone was seen a handful of times. An end of the junction differs from the germline gene, which may be a read error. Other DNA sequences from this sample encode an identical CDR3 as well. The CDR3 loop reads CATWDPELGKKIKVF. Here the CDR3 DNA reads TGTGCCACCTGGGACCCAGAGTTGGGCAAAAAGATCAAGGTATTT. This chain connects TRGV4 to TRGJP. The CDR3 runs 15 residues. CDR1 is EGSTGY, CDR2 YDSYTSSV, per germline.

In its sample, this clone was seen a few times. A read error may be the cause here, since a much bigger clone is one base away. This CDR3 is also generated by other DNA sequences in the sample. The chain joins TRGV2 to TRGJ1 or TRGJ2. The CDR3 contains 13 residues. Germline assignment: CDR1 EGSNGY and CDR2 YDSYNSKV. CDR3 sequence (DNA): TGTGCCACCTGGGACGGGAGTGGATATAAGAAACTTTTT. Its protein is CATWDGSGYKKLF.